These 17 T cell receptor beta chains were sequenced from one sample in a study of naive and memory T cell subsets. Alpha and beta constant region primers primed reverse transcription for blood and skin samples. TCRdb re-called the 5' RACE reads with MiXCR, one entry per CDR3 protein. The sample yields some 22,000 distinct CDR3 sequences, about 4% seen once. Whole-blood samples were roughly 2.3 ml of peripheral blood from healthy adult volunteers. The receptors stem from a male donor in good health.

Many counts were recorded for this clonotype. The V and J genes are TRBV13 and TRBJ1-1; the D is unclear. The germline V and J ends were trimmed by 2 bases and 4 bases, with 11 bases remaining between them. In germline, CDR1 is PRHDT, CDR2 FYEKMQ (reference sequence). The CDR3 runs 14 residues. The chain's CDR3 is CASSLWLEATEAFF. In DNA, the CDR3 is TGTGCCAGCAGCTTATGGTTGGAGGCCACTGAAGCTTTCTTT.

In its sample, this clonotype was seen many times. The chain recombines TRBV5-1 with TRBJ2-5; perhaps TRBD1 as D (6 bases). Germline V gives CDR1 SGHRS, CDR2 YFSETQ. The CDR3 contains 13 residues. Trimming took 4 bases from V and 1 from J, leaving 8 bases between them. The CDR3 DNA reads as TGCGCCAGCAGCGCGGACAGCCAAGAGACCCAGTACTTC. It is translated as CASSADSQETQYF.

This clonotype showed up many times. CDR3 sequence (DNA): TGCAGCGTGGCCACTAGCGGGGGGCCCTGGGATACGCAGTATTTT. Translating it yields CSVATSGGPWDTQYF. This chain joins TRBV29-1 and TRBJ2-3; TRBD2 aligns across 12 bases. CDR3 length: 15 amino acids. J gave up 6 bases and V 6 bases, and 10 bases lay outside the gene matches. Germline V CDR1 and CDR2: SQVTM, ANQGSEA.

This clonotype was observed many times. The rearrangement joins TRBV15 to TRBJ2-3; 7 bases map to TRBD2. This CDR3 has 17 residues. Trimming cost V 1 base and J 4 bases; bases outside gene matches: 11. The germline CDR1 and CDR2 sequences are LNHNV and YYDKDF (reference sequence). This CDR3 reads CATSRALTGGLADTQYF. As DNA, the CDR3 is TGTGCCACCAGCAGAGCCTTGACGGGGGGACTTGCAGATACGCAGTATTTT.

This rearrangement joins TRBV7-2 to TRBJ2-5; TRBD1 might be the D (6 bases). Looked up from germline, CDR1 is SGHTA and CDR2 is FQGNSA. Between the trimmed V and J ends, which lost 5 bases and 0 bases, there was a span of 10 bases. This CDR3 region has 14 residues. DNA of the CDR3: TGTGCCAGCAGCCGCCGGGACAACCAAGAGACCCAGTACTTC. Translated: CASSRRDNQETQYF.

This clonotype was seen many times. CDR3 loop: CASSLNRWAFF. CDR3 DNA sequence: TGTGCCAGCAGTTTAAACAGGTGGGCTTTCTTT. The J gene is TRBJ1-1, the V gene TRBV28; TRBD1 might be the D (5 bases). This CDR3 has 11 residues. Per the germline V gene, CDR1 is MDHEN and CDR2 is SYDVKM. Trimming took 2 bases from V and 11 from J, leaving 9 bases between them.

Many counts were recorded for this clonotype. This chain connects TRBV29-1 to TRBJ1-5; no reliable D call. Germline CDR1 SQVTM, CDR2 ANQGSEA. V was cut by 4 bases and J by 2 bases, with 9 bases left in between. This CDR3 spans 13 amino acids. CDR3 bases: TGCAGCGTTGCTGGAGCAGGCAATCAGCCCCAGCATTTT. Encoded protein: CSVAGAGNQPQHF.

By sample fraction, this clonotype is medium-sized. The rearrangement uses TRBV6-1 and TRBJ2-3, with 7 bases aligning to TRBD2. The V and J ends lost 3 bases and 0 bases, in that order; junction bases with no gene match: 3. The germline CDR1 and CDR2 sequences are MNHNS and SASEGT. The CDR3 sequence is 15 residues long. CDR3 loop: CASSEVGRSTDTQYF. The CDR3 coding sequence is TGTGCCAGCAGTGAGGTCGGGAGGAGCACAGATACGCAGTATTTT.

This clonotype was seen ten or more times. The chain combines TRBV6-5 with TRBJ2-5; 13 bases agree with TRBD2. V was pared by 7 bases and J by 7 bases, with 9 bases of the junction left unmatched. Germline-derived CDR1 and CDR2 are MNHEY and SVGAGI. This CDR3 spans 15 amino acids. The CDR3 nucleotides read TGTGCCAGCACCCCGGGACTAGCGGGGCCTTGGACCCAGTACTTC. This encodes CASTPGLAGPWTQYF.

Many counts were recorded for this clonotype. The chain combines TRBV20-1 with TRBJ2-5, with unresolved D. The V gene's germline CDR1 is DFQATT and CDR2 SNEGSKA (reference sequence). This CDR3 is 13 amino acids long. Deletions cut 5 bases from V and 5 bases from J, with 15 bases between. The CDR3 loop is CSARTDTRETQYF. As DNA, the CDR3 is TGCAGTGCTCGTACCGATACGAGGGAGACCCAGTACTTC.

The chain combines TRBV14 with TRBJ2-7, with unresolved D. V was shortened by 2 bases and J by 3 bases, with 8 bases between the two germline ends. The CDR3 is 13 amino acids. CDR1 and CDR2 from the germline V gene are SGHDN and FVKESK. CDR3 DNA: TGTGCCAGCAGCCAACGTGGGCTCTACGAGCAGTACTTC. Translating gives CASSQRGLYEQYF.

This clonotype came up many times. This rearrangement joins TRBV18 to TRBJ2-5; D remains ambiguous. The CDR3 sequence is 11 residues long. V shed 3 bases and J shed 3 bases, with 2 bases lying between them. Germline V lookup: CDR1 KGHSH, CDR2 LQKENI. The CDR3 DNA is TGTGCCAGCTCACCTAAAGAGACCCAGTACTTC. Translating it yields CASSPKETQYF.

In its sample, this clonotype was seen many times. The chain links TRBV7-2 to TRBJ2-7; 8 nucleotides agree with TRBD2. The CDR3 is 17 amino acids. CDR1 is SGHTA, CDR2 FQGNSA, per germline. With V trimmed by 0 bases and J by 3 bases, 10 bases remained unmatched. CDR3 region: CASSLARERESSYEQYF. The DNA of the CDR3 is TGTGCCAGCAGCTTAGCGCGAGAGCGGGAGTCCAGCTACGAGCAGTACTTC.

This clonotype ranks as medium-sized. Mismatch with germline at one junction end may stem from a read error. The chain is built from TRBV4-3 and TRBJ1-1; D gene ambiguous. Germline V gene data show CDR1 as LGHNA and CDR2 as YSLEER. The CDR3 covers 13 residues. CDR3 DNA sequence: TGCGCCAGCAGCCCTGAAATGAACACTGAAGCTTCCTTT. It is translated as CASSPEMNTEASF.

This clonotype showed up many times. The chain combines TRBV29-1 with TRBJ2-3, with D possibly TRBD2 on 6 matching bases. The CDR3 length is 13 residues. The V end lost 7 bases, the J end lost 2 bases, and 13 bases lay between the germline ends. Germline V CDR1 and CDR2: SQVTM, ANQGSEA. CDR3: CSDILANTDTQYF. CDR3 coding DNA: TGCAGCGACATTCTAGCGAACACAGATACGCAGTATTTT.

V usage is TRBV29-1 and J usage is TRBJ2-5; D may be TRBD1 (5 bases). Germline CDR1 reads SQVTM; CDR2 reads ANQGSEA. The length of the CDR3 is 15 residues. Trimming removed 3 bases at V and 2 bases at J, with 16 bases between. The CDR3 reads CSVDIAGHRQETQYF. The DNA of the CDR3 is TGCAGCGTTGATATAGCAGGGCACCGACAAGAGACCCAGTACTTC.

There are a few counts of this clonotype. A much larger clone lies a single base off, so this may be a read error. The rearrangement uses TRBV29-1 and TRBJ2-3, with 10 positions matching TRBD2. This CDR3 region has 13 residues. Per the germline V gene, CDR1 is SQVTM and CDR2 is ANQGSEA. Trimming cost V 5 bases and J 6 bases; bases outside gene matches: 5. The CDR3 DNA sequence: TGCAGCGTTAGCGGGAGGGGGGGTGATACGCAGTATTTT. Translation gives CSVSGRGGDTQYF.